This T cell receptor (beta chain) was recorded in a study of response to subunit inactivated influenza vaccine. Points from the study as a whole: After each seasonal influenza vaccination, few new T cells are recruited, the authors suggested.

In regard to this clonotype: Its target is not known.

Germline-derived CDR1 and CDR2 are SGHRS and YFSETQ. The V and J ends lost 6 bases and 2 bases, in that order; junction bases with no gene match: 13. The CDR3 is 17 amino acids. Using its own MiXCR run on the RT-PCR reads, TCRdb lists one record per CDR3 protein. This table holds 430,000 or so distinct CDR3 sequences, about 10% found once. The material sequenced was PBMCs from blood, taken roughly 48 days after vaccination. The V gene is TRBV5-1, the J gene TRBJ2-5, with 10 nucleotides matching TRBD2. The TCR was taken from a man aged 45-65 years who received an inactivated influenza vaccine. The CDR3 DNA reads as TGCGCCAGCAATCGGGAAACTGGGACTAGCGCTCAAGAGACCCAGTACTTC. Amino acid sequence: CASNRETGTSAQETQYF.